Given below is one T cell receptor beta chain in context. Its antigen is still unknown. The sample originates from a study of blood T cells in healthy people across ages. Study-level results: With donor CMV status unknown, expanded clonotype changes were possibly confounded.

The second PCR ran roughly 6 to 12 cycles with a sample-barcoded 5' primer and J-beta primers. TCRdb re-analysed the 5' RACE reads in MiXCR, keeping a single row per CDR3 protein. In the table there are about 600,000 distinct CDR3 sequences, 45% to 55% of which are singletons. The source of this sequence is an older man in good health. Sample: blood.

CDR3 region: CASSPGNEKLFF. The CDR3 bases are TGTGCCAGCAGCCCAGGGAATGAAAAACTGTTTTTT. V usage is TRBV7-9 and J usage is TRBJ1-4; maybe TRBD1 (5 bases). The germline V gene has CDR1 SEHNR and CDR2 FQNEAQ (reference sequence). The V and J ends lost 5 bases and 5 bases respectively, with 6 bases between them. This CDR3 is 12 amino acids long.